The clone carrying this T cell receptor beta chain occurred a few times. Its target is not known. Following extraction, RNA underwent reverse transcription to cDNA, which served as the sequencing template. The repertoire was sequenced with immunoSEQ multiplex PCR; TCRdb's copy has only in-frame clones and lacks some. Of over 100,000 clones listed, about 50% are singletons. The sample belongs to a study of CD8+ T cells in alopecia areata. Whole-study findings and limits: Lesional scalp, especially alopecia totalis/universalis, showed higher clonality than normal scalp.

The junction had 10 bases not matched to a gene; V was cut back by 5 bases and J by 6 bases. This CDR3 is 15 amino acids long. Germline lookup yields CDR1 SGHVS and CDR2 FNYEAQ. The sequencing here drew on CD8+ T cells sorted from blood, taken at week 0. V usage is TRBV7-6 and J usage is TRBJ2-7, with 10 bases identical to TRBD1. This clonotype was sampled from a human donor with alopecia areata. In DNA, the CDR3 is TGTGCCAGCAGCGCGACAGGGGGCGAAGTCCCCGAGCAGTACTTC. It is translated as CASSATGGEVPEQYF. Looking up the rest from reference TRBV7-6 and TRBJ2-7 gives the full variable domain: GAGVSQSPRYKVTKRGQDVALRCDPISGHVSLYWYRQALGQGPEFLTYFNYEAQQDKSGLPNDRFSAERPEGSISTLTIQRTEQRDSAMYRCASSATGGEVPEQYFGPGTRLTVT.